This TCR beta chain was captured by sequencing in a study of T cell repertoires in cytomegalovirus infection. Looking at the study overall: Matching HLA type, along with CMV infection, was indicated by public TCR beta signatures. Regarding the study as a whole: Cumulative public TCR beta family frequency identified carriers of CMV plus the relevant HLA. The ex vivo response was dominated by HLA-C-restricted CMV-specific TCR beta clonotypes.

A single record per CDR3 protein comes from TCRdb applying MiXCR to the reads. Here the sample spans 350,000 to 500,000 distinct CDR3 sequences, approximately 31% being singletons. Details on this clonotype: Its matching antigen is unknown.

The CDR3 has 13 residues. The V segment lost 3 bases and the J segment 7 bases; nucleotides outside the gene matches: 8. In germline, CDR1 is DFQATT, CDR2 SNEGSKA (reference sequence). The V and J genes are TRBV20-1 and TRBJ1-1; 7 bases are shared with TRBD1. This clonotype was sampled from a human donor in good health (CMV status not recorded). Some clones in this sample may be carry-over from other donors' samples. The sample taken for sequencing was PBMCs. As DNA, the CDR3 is TGCAGTGCTAGGGAGGGGGCGCGAAGTGAAGCTTTCTTT. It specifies CSAREGARSEAFF.